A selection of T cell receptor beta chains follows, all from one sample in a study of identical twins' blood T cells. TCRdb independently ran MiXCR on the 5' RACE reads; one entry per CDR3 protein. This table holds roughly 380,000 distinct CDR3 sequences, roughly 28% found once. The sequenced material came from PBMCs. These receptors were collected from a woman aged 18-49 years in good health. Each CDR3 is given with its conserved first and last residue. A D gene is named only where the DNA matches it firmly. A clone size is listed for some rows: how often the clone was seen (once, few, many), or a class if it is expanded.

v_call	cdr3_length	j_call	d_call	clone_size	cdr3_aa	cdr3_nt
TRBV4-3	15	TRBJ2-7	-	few	CASSQAQGTTYEQYF	TGCGCCAGCAGCCAAGCCCAAGGCACTACCTACGAGCAGTACTTC
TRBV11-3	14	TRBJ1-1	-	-	CASSSTGLGTEAFF	TGTGCCAGCAGCTCTACAGGGCTCGGCACTGAAGCTTTCTTT
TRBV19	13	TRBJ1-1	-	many	CASSIGRDTEAFF	TGTGCCAGTAGTATTGGGCGGGACACTGAAGCTTTCTTT
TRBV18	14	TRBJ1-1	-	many	CASSPGHMNTEAFF	TGTGCCAGCTCACCAGGCCACATGAACACTGAAGCTTTCTTT
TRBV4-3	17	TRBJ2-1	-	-	CASSQDVSFAPDDEQFF	TGCGCCAGCAGCCAAGATGTTAGTTTCGCCCCTGACGATGAGCAGTTCTTC
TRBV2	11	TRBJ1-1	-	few	CASSEYAEAFF	TGTGCCAGCAGTGAATACGCTGAAGCTTTCTTT
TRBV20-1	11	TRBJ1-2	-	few	CSAQGGFGYTF	TGCAGTGCTCAGGGAGGCTTTGGCTACACCTTC
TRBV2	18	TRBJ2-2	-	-	CASSGPGYFNSNTGELFF	TGTGCCAGCAGTGGTCCGGGATACTTTAATTCAAACACCGGGGAGCTGTTTTTT
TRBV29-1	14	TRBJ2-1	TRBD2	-	CSVRDYGPYNEQFF	TGCAGCGTCCGGGACTACGGTCCCTACAATGAGCAGTTCTTC
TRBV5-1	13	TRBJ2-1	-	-	CASSLGGLNEQFF	TGCGCCAGCAGCTTGGGCGGGTTGAATGAGCAGTTCTTC
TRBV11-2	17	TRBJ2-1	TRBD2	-	CASSLFGTSGAYNEQFF	TGTGCCAGCAGCTTATTCGGGACTAGCGGGGCCTACAATGAGCAGTTCTTC
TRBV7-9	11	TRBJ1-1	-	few	CAGTGNTEAFF	TGTGCCGGAACCGGCAACACTGAAGCTTTCTTT
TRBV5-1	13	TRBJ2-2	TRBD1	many	CASSMTGGRELFF	TGCGCCAGCAGCATGACAGGGGGCCGGGAGCTGTTTTTT
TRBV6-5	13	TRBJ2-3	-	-	CASSYFLTDTQYF	TGTGCCAGCAGTTATTTCCTCACAGATACGCAGTATTTT
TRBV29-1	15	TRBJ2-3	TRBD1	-	CSVQSGQGATDTQYF	TGCAGCGTTCAGTCGGGACAGGGTGCTACAGATACGCAGTATTTT
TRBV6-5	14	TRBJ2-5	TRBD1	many	CASGQGASRETQYF	TGTGCCAGCGGACAGGGGGCAAGTCGAGAGACCCAGTACTTC
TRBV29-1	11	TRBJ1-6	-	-	CSGVSNSPPHF	TGCAGCGGAGTCTCAAATTCACCCCCCCACTTT
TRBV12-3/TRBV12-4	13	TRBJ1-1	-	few	CASRQTGRTEAFF	TGTGCCAGCAGACAAACAGGGCGCACTGAAGCTTTCTTT
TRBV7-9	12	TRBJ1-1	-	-	CAGSLENTEALF	TGTGCCGGCAGCTTAGAGAACACTGAAGCTCTCTTT
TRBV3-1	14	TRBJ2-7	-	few	CASSHPGPVHEQYF	TGTGCCAGCAGCCACCCAGGGCCGGTCCACGAGCAGTACTTC
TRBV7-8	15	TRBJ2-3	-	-	CASSLSGGQWDTQYF	TGTGCCAGCAGCTTATCCGGCGGTCAATGGGATACGCAGTATTTT
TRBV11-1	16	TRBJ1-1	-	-	CASSPMGEGWSTEAFF	TGTGCCAGCAGCCCTATGGGGGAAGGTTGGAGCACTGAAGCTTTCTTT
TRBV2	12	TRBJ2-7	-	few	CASVHREYEQYF	TGTGCCAGCGTGCACAGGGAGTACGAGCAGTACTTC
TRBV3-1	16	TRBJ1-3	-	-	CASSQRGGGSGNTIYF	TGTGCCAGCAGCCAAAGAGGAGGGGGCTCTGGAAACACCATATATTTT
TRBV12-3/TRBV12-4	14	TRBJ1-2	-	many	CASSQGESTGGYTF	TGTGCCAGCAGTCAAGGGGAGTCAACCGGTGGCTACACCTTC
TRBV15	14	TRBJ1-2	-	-	CATSGRDGHYGYTF	TGTGCCACCTCGGGGAGAGACGGACACTATGGCTACACCTTC
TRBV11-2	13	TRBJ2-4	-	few	CASSSPGENIQYF	TGTGCCAGTAGCTCCCCGGGGGAAAACATTCAGTACTTC
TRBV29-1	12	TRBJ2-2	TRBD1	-	CSVTTGIGELFF	TGCAGCGTTACGACAGGGATCGGGGAGCTGTTTTTT
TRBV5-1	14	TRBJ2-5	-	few	CASSSVTSRETQYF	TGCGCCAGCAGCTCCGTGACTAGTAGGGAGACCCAGTACTTC
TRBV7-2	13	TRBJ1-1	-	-	CASSQIRGTKAFF	TGTGCCAGCAGCCAGATCCGGGGGACTAAAGCTTTCTTT
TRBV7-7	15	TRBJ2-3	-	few	CASSALGGTTDTQYF	TGTGCCAGCAGCGCCTTGGGGGGTACCACAGATACGCAGTATTTT
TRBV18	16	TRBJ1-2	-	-	CASSPPKGGGDYGYTF	TGTGCCAGCTCACCGCCTAAGGGCGGGGGAGACTATGGCTACACCTTC
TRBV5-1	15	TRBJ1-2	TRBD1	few	CASARAPGQGFTHTF	TGCGCCAGCGCTAGAGCCCCGGGACAGGGTTTTACCCACACCTTC
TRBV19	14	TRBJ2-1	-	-	CASRGTSSANEQFF	TGTGCCAGTCGGGGGACAAGCTCAGCGAATGAGCAGTTCTTC
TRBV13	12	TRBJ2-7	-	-	CASSLDGYEQYF	TGTGCCAGCAGCTTAGACGGATACGAGCAGTACTTC
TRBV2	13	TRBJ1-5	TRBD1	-	CASMGQANQPQHF	TGTGCCAGCATGGGACAGGCCAATCAGCCCCAGCATTTT
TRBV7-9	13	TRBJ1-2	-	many	CASSLDSTYGYTF	TGTGCCAGCAGCTTAGATTCTACCTATGGCTACACCTTC
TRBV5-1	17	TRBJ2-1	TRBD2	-	CASGPPLPSGVCNEQFF	TGCGCCAGCGGACCCCCTCTACCTAGCGGAGTATGCAATGAGCAGTTCTTC
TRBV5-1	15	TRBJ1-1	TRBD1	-	CASSFWTGGGSEAFF	TGCGCCAGCAGCTTCTGGACAGGCGGGGGCTCTGAAGCTTTCTTT
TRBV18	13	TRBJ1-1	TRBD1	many	CASQGTGSVEAFF	TGTGCCAGCCAAGGGACAGGGTCGGTTGAAGCTTTCTTT
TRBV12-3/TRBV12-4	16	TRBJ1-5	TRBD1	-	CASSYRGPLSNQPQHF	TGTGCCAGTTCATACAGGGGGCCCCTAAGCAATCAGCCCCAGCATTTT
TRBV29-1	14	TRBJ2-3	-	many	CSVGTLTSTDTQYF	TGCAGCGTTGGGACTCTAACTAGCACAGATACGCAGTATTTT